This TCR beta chain was documented in a study of vaccination effects on CD4 cells after COVID-19. This clone has more than one count but fewer than ten. The antigen is not known. Sequencing was performed with immunoSEQ multiplex PCR; in TCRdb, only in-frame clones are kept and a portion is missing. This sample has some 22,000 clones, with approximately 79% found just once. Before sequencing took place, the ViraFEST assay used viral peptide pools to expand antigen-specific CD4+ T cells. Isolating CD4+ T cells followed 9 to 11 days of culture. Everyone in the study got two shots of either the BNT162b2 or mRNA-1273 vaccine. CDR1 is GTSNPN, CDR2 SVGIG, per germline (reference sequence). V was trimmed by 2 bases and J by 7 bases, leaving 14 bases between them. This CDR3 has 13 amino acids.

The receptor was isolated from a human donor who received a COVID-19 vaccine. Sequencing used CD4+ T cells from PBMCs cultured with HCoV-229E spike peptides, obtained after COVID-19 vaccination. The chain carries TRBV30 and TRBJ2-5; D possibly uses TRBD1 or TRBD2 (5 bases each). This chain's CDR3 is CAWSIYGDATQYF. In nucleotides, the CDR3 is TGTGCCTGGAGTATTTACGGGGACGCGACCCAGTACTTC.